This TCR beta chain came from a study of blood T cell repertoires in COVID-19 (dated by TCRdb to 2019 to 2021). About the investigation overall: Samples from collaborators originated in the United States, Italy and Spain and spanned both the acute and convalescent phases of COVID-19. The prospective study material was composed of cDNA or gDNA derived from T cells, B-cell-depleted T cells, or PBMCs. Subjects who had been exposed to COVID-19, were actively infected with it, or had recovered from it provided the deeply sampled blood TCRbeta repertoires that made up the dataset. The repertoires were made available in a free public database intended to serve as a resource for research on the immune response to SARS-CoV-2. The samples were drawn from the first 160 participants of the ongoing ImmuneRACE study and from under 1,500 subjects provided by 6 global collaborators. Nearly every sample came with metadata listing a de-identified subject ID, COVID-19 status, age in years and sex. Where HLA class I and class II types were available, the types were taken from metadata supplied by the sample provider, not from assay-based typing.

Notes on this clone: What this receptor recognizes is not known. Base quality data are lacking; no much larger clone is found one base away.

The CDR3 runs 14 residues from the cysteine to the phenylalanine. The only DNA kept is the CDR3, 42 bases in frame from the first base. The junction shows trimming of 2 bases on V and 6 bases on J, plus 12 bases between the germline ends. According to the germline V gene (reference sequence), CDR1 reads MNHEY and CDR2 reads SMNVEV. General conclusions and limits of the study: How much clinical and demographic metadata was included differed by source and by participant, and the metadata was provided uncurated.

TCRbeta CDR3 regions were amplified from genomic DNA by means of the immunoSEQ Assay, a bias-controlled multiplex PCR. As for the original processing: The number of nucleated cells in each sample was estimated from the amplification of reference gene primers within the assay. To quantify the absolute abundance of each unique TCRbeta CDR3 rearrangement, sequence reads were collapsed and filtered. For each sample, productive Simpson clonality was calculated as the square root of Simpson's diversity index across productive rearrangements. TCRdb mirrors the immuneACCESS table, restricted to in-frame sequences. Some clones are absent from its copies; in checked studies, under half trace to an unresolved V gene, and the reason for the others is unknown. The V and J calls and the clone size are those of that table, but D and trimming were determined from the DNA. Counted in this sample were under 110,000 clones; about three quarters of them appeared once. The top ten clonotypes cover 6% to 6.5% of the sample.

At one collaborating source in Seattle, patients were enrolled during active infection and were followed longitudinally through the course of disease. The collaborating institutions used their own protocols to collect whole blood in K2EDTA tubes. Collaborator samples were shipped for TCRbeta analysis as frozen whole blood, isolated PBMCs, or DNA extracted from either sample type. The receptor's source is a man aged 80 or over with COVID-19, enrolled during active disease. This chain is built from TRBV27 and TRBJ2-3; no D gene can be assigned with confidence. The sequencing input was peripheral blood. The CDR3 protein sequence reads: CASSLGTEEDTQYF. The DNA sequence is TGTGCCAGCAGTTTAGGTACCGAAGAGGATACGCAGTATTTT.